This entry is about one T cell receptor (beta chain). What it binds is not known. The Oncomine TCR Beta short-read assay sequenced DNA from cultured CD4+ T cells. TCRdb reanalysed the PCR reads using MiXCR and keeps one entry per CDR3 protein. The table shows about 7,600 distinct CDR3 sequences, with 21% occurring only once. The treatment is: roughly ten-day PBMC culture with coronavirus spike peptide pools or control peptides (ViraFEST assay). From germline, CDR1 is MNHNS and CDR2 SASEGT. CDR3 length equals 15 residues. V trimming: 7 bases; J trimming: 8 bases; junction bases outside the gene matches: 8. The data belong to a study of vaccination and CD4 T cells after COVID-19.

This sequence joins TRBV6-1 and TRBJ2-1; 13 bases fit TRBD2. The sample here was CD4+ T cells from blood, cultured in vitro, taken after SARS-CoV-2 vaccination. The source of this sequence is a human donor who had recovered from COVID-19. This chain's CDR3 is CASTPLAGGSDEQFF. CDR3 bases: TGTGCCAGCACCCCACTAGCGGGAGGGTCGGATGAGCAGTTCTTC.